The clone carrying this T cell receptor beta chain has more than one count but fewer than ten. This sample stems from a study of T cells in Graves' hyperthyroidism and ophthalmopathy. RNA transcripts were the template for amplifying TCR beta CDR3 regions. In the first-round RT-PCR of the TCR CDR3, the HTBI primer set was used. MiXCR was run by TCRdb on the multiplex PCR reads, yielding one entry per CDR3 protein. The sample holds some 600,000 distinct CDR3 sequences, around 14% seen once. V lost 6 bases, J lost 2 bases, and 14 bases stayed unmatched. The CDR3 sequence is 17 residues long. CDR1 and CDR2 (germline): DFQATT, SNEGSKA (reference sequence).

This clonotype was sampled from a woman under 40 with Graves' hyperthyroidism that later progressed to Graves' ophthalmopathy. The chain has TRBV20-1 and TRBJ2-7, with 12 nucleotides matching TRBD2. The sequenced material came from blood. CDR3: CSAHSTSGSNRPYEQYF. DNA for the CDR3: TGCAGTGCCCATTCGACTAGCGGGAGTAATAGACCCTACGAGCAGTACTTC.